These 31 T cell receptor beta chains were sequenced from one sample in a study of cytomegalovirus exposure and HLA in healthy donors. The PCR ran on 60 Vbeta and 13 Jbeta primers. Using immunoSEQ multiplex PCR, the repertoire was profiled, and TCRdb retains in-frame clones only, with some absent. Among 150,000 to 200,000 clones, 78% were seen once, and the ten largest hold around an eighth. The sample was PBMCs. These TCRs come from a woman in her twenties or thirties in good health and CMV-seropositive.

This sequence joins TRBV5-4 and TRBJ1-2; TRBD1 aligns across 8 bases. The ends lost 3 bases at V and 6 bases at J; junction bases unmatched: 4. CDR1 and CDR2 from the germline V gene are SGHNT and YYREEE (reference sequence). This CDR3 has 13 residues. CDR3 in DNA: TGTGCCAGCAGCTCGGACAGGGTCCATGGCTACACCTTC. The encoded protein is CASSSDRVHGYTF.

This chain joins TRBV11-2 and TRBJ2-1, with 9 bases aligning to TRBD2. The CDR3 covers 14 residues. V trimming: 5 bases; J trimming: 5 bases; junction bases outside the gene matches: 4. Germline V gene data show CDR1 as SGHAT and CDR2 as FQNNGV. The DNA of the CDR3 is TGTGCCAGCAGCGATAGCGGGAGCGACAATGAGCAGTTCTTC. This gives the protein CASSDSGSDNEQFF. The full variable domain, its missing parts supplied by reference TRBV11-2 and TRBJ2-1, is EAGVAQSPRYKIIEKRQSVAFWCNPISGHATLYWYQQILGQGPKLLIQFQNNGVVDDSQLPKDRFSAERLKGVDSTLKIQPAKLEDSAVYLCASSDSGSDNEQFFGPGTRLTVL.

This chain uses TRBV10-2 with TRBJ2-5; tentatively, D is TRBD1 (5 bases). This CDR3 contains 13 residues. V was clipped by 5 bases and J by 1 base, with 8 bases between them. Per the germline V gene, CDR1 is WSHSY and CDR2 is SAAADI. The CDR3 DNA is TGCGCCAGCAGTACACAGGTCCAAGAGACCCAGTACTTC. This translates into CASSTQVQETQYF.

The chain employs TRBV7-8 and TRBJ2-1, with 7 positions matching TRBD1. Germline values: CDR1 SGHVS, CDR2 FQNEAQ. This CDR3 region has 16 residues. V lost 5 bases to trimming and J lost 3 bases; unmatched junction nucleotides: 10. The CDR3 nucleotides read TGTGCCAGCAGCCCCCAGCCCGGGACAGACTACAATGAGCAGTTCTTC. Encoded protein: CASSPQPGTDYNEQFF. Filled out from reference TRBV7-8 and TRBJ2-1, the complete variable domain reads GAGVSQSPRYKVAKRGQDVALRCDPISGHVSLFWYQQALGQGPEFLTYFQNEAQLDKSGLPSDRFFAERPEGSVSTLKIQRTQQEDSAVYLCASSPQPGTDYNEQFFGPGTRLTVL.

The V call is TRBV19, the J call TRBJ1-1; D possibly corresponds to TRBD1 (6 bases). Germline assignment: CDR1 LNHDA and CDR2 SQIVND (reference sequence). The CDR3 extends over 11 amino acids. V lost 5 bases to trimming and J lost 10 bases, with 11 bases between them. This CDR3 is CASSLTGLAFF. In DNA, the CDR3 is TGTGCCAGTAGTCTCACAGGGTTAGCTTTCTTT. The complete variable domain, with remaining parts taken from reference TRBV19 and TRBJ1-1, reads DGGITQSPKYLFRKEGQNVTLSCEQNLNHDAMYWYRQDPGQGLRLIYYSQIVNDFQKGDIAEGYSVSREKKESFPLTVTSAQKNPTAFYLCASSLTGLAFFGQGTRLTVV.

The chain is built from TRBV10-1 and TRBJ1-3; no reliable D call. V was pared by 2 bases and J by 0 bases, with 8 bases between. Germline-derived CDR1 and CDR2 are WNHNN and SYGVQD (reference sequence). The CDR3 has 15 residues. The CDR3 is CASSENGDSGNTIYF. CDR3 coding DNA: TGCGCCAGCAGTGAGAACGGGGACTCTGGAAACACCATATATTTT.

The chain combines TRBV6-1 with TRBJ2-7, with 8 bases lining up with TRBD1. V was clipped by 3 bases and J by 3 bases; unmatched bases: 13. The CDR3 contains 17 residues. Germline loops: CDR1 MNHNS, CDR2 SASEGT. The CDR3 protein is CASSEYFRDRQLYEQYF. Here the CDR3 DNA reads TGTGCCAGCAGTGAGTATTTCCGGGACAGGCAACTCTACGAGCAGTACTTC.

The chain recombines TRBV7-2 with TRBJ2-6; D unresolved. CDR3 length equals 14 residues. With 0 bases removed from V and 4 bases from J, the gap between germline ends came to 4 bases. Germline loops: CDR1 SGHTA, CDR2 FQGNSA. The CDR3 DNA reads TGTGCCAGCAGCTTAGCCTCCGGGGCCAACGTCCTGACTTTC. As protein: CASSLASGANVLTF.

The chain links TRBV27 to TRBJ2-2, with 7 bases aligning to TRBD1. The junction had 5 bases not matched to a gene; V was cut back by 8 bases and J by 2 bases. Germline CDR1 is MNHEY and CDR2 is SMNVEV (reference sequence). This CDR3 is built from 14 residues. The CDR3 reads CASRHRGNTGELFF. The CDR3 nucleotides are TGTGCCAGCCGGCACAGGGGAAACACCGGGGAGCTGTTTTTT.

The chain has TRBV4-2 and TRBJ2-7, with D unclear. V shed 2 bases and J shed 2 bases, with 13 bases lying between them. In germline, CDR1 is LGHNA, CDR2 YNFKEQ. There are 15 residues in the CDR3. CDR3 DNA: TGTGCCAGCAGCCAAACAGTCAATGGTCCCTACGAGCAGTACTTC. Translating it yields CASSQTVNGPYEQYF.

This chain uses TRBV16 with TRBJ2-7; D might be TRBD1 (6 bases). Trimming stripped 1 base from V and 5 bases from J, with 15 bases between. Per germline, CDR1 KGHSY and CDR2 FQNENV. The CDR3 totals 15 residues. The CDR3 nucleotides are TGTGCCAGCAGCCAATTCCGGGACACCATAAACGAGCAGTACTTC. Residues: CASSQFRDTINEQYF.

This clone was detected once. The chain couples TRBV18 to TRBJ1-3; D gene unclear. Trimming left V 3 bases short and J 3 bases short, with 9 bases between. Germline CDR1 is KGHSH and CDR2 is LQKENI. There are 14 residues in the CDR3. The CDR3 DNA sequence: TGTGCCAGCTCACCGGAGGGAAATGGAAACACCATATATTTT. Its translation: CASSPEGNGNTIYF.

V gene TRBV28 combines with J gene TRBJ2-3; D uncertain. V lost 3 bases to trimming and J lost 4 bases, with 2 bases between them. The CDR3 loop spans 11 amino acids. Germline V gene sequence: CDR1 MDHEN, CDR2 SYDVKM. This chain's CDR3 is CASSFSDTQYF. The DNA for the CDR3 is TGTGCCAGCAGTTTCTCAGATACGCAGTATTTT.

This clone was found a few times. J is TRBJ2-1 and V is TRBV4-3, with 8 bases that match TRBD2. The CDR3 has 14 amino acids. The ends lost 0 bases at V and 8 bases at J; junction bases unmatched: 3. Germline CDR1 is LGHNA and CDR2 is YSLEER. This CDR3 is CASSQELTSDEQFF. In DNA form, the CDR3 reads TGCGCCAGCAGCCAAGAACTGACTAGCGATGAGCAGTTCTTC.

The rearrangement uses TRBV5-1 and TRBJ1-4; perhaps TRBD1 as D (5 bases). Looked up from germline, CDR1 is SGHRS and CDR2 is YFSETQ. The V and J ends lost 2 bases and 8 bases respectively, with 16 bases between them. There are 15 residues in the CDR3. In DNA form, the CDR3 reads TGCGCCAGCAGCTTCCTCGGGGGAAGAGAGGAAAAACTGTTTTTT. It is translated as CASSFLGGREEKLFF.

The chain recombines TRBV6-1 with TRBJ1-2, with D possibly TRBD1 on 5 matching bases. V was shortened by 6 bases and J by 4 bases, with 15 bases between the two germline ends. CDR1 and CDR2 (germline): MNHNS, SASEGT. The CDR3 spans 14 residues. CDR3 nucleotides: TGTGCCAGCAGGGAGGGTTGGGGGACCTATGGCTACACCTTC. This sequence encodes CASREGWGTYGYTF.

The chain carries TRBV18 and TRBJ1-4; possibly TRBD1 for D (5 bases). Trimming took off 1 base at V and 5 bases at J, with 11 bases between the two ends. The CDR3 is 15 residues long. CDR1 is KGHSH, CDR2 LQKENI, per germline. CDR3 region: CASSPRLGENEKLFF. The CDR3 nucleotides read TGTGCCAGCTCACCACGTTTAGGGGAAAATGAAAAACTGTTTTTT.

This chain's CDR3 is CASSSRGRGEKLFF. The CDR3 DNA follows: TGTGCCAGCAGCTCAAGGGGCAGAGGAGAAAAACTGTTTTTT. This chain links TRBV7-8 with TRBJ1-4; the D gene is possibly TRBD1 (5 bases). Trimming took 4 bases from V and 8 from J, leaving 14 bases between them. The germline V gene has CDR1 SGHVS and CDR2 FQNEAQ. This CDR3 comprises 14 residues.

The chain employs TRBV19 and TRBJ1-4; a weak D match, TRBD1 (6 bases). Germline CDR1 is LNHDA and CDR2 is SQIVND (reference sequence). The germline V and J ends were trimmed by 7 bases and 3 bases, with 15 bases remaining between them. The CDR3 extends over 15 amino acids. The CDR3 protein is CASNTDSAANEKLFF. The CDR3 DNA sequence: TGTGCCAGTAACACGGACAGTGCCGCTAATGAAAAACTGTTTTTT. Full variable domain (missing parts from reference TRBV19 and TRBJ1-4): DGGITQSPKYLFRKEGQNVTLSCEQNLNHDAMYWYRQDPGQGLRLIYYSQIVNDFQKGDIAEGYSVSREKKESFPLTVTSAQKNPTAFYLCASNTDSAANEKLFFGSGTQLSVL.

V usage is TRBV6-6 and J usage is TRBJ1-5, with D possibly matching TRBD1 (5 bases). The germline CDR1 and CDR2 sequences are MNHNY and SVGAGI (reference sequence). The CDR3 is made up of 15 amino acids. The ends were cut back, 0 bases at V and 0 bases at J, with 6 bases in the middle. CDR3 nucleotides: TGTGCCAGCAGTTACTCGACAGCTAGCAATCAGCCCCAGCATTTT. Translating gives CASSYSTASNQPQHF.

This rearrangement joins TRBV28 to TRBJ1-1; TRBD1 agrees at 10 bases. V lost 9 bases to trimming and J lost 4 bases; unmatched junction nucleotides: 8. CDR1 is MDHEN, CDR2 SYDVKM, per germline. The CDR3 is made up of 14 amino acids. The CDR3 here is CASQAGTGVTEAFF. The CDR3 nucleotides are TGTGCCAGTCAGGCCGGGACAGGGGTCACTGAAGCTTTCTTT.

The chain employs TRBV7-9 and TRBJ2-5, with 10 bases matching TRBD2. CDR1 SEHNR and CDR2 FQNEAQ come from the germline V gene (reference sequence). After removal of 2 bases from V and 1 base from J, the junction contained 4 bases not matched to a gene. The length of the CDR3 is 16 residues. This chain's CDR3 is CASSLSSGRPQETQYF. CDR3 nucleotide sequence: TGTGCCAGCAGCTTAAGTAGCGGGAGGCCCCAAGAGACCCAGTACTTC.

The chain recombines TRBV5-6 with TRBJ2-5; possible D gene TRBD1, 6 bases. Germline assignment: CDR1 SGHDT and CDR2 YYEEEE. CDR3 length equals 15 residues. Trimming removed 1 base at V and 1 base at J, with 11 bases between. The CDR3 DNA is TGTGCCAGCAGCTTGAGGACAGACAGCCAAGAGACCCAGTACTTC. Translating it yields CASSLRTDSQETQYF. The variable domain in full, with the rest retrieved from reference TRBV5-6 and TRBJ2-5, is DAGVTQSPTHLIKTRGQQVTLRCSPKSGHDTVSWYQQALGQGPQFIFQYYEEEERQRGNFPDRFSGHQFPNYSSELNVNALLLGDSALYLCASSLRTDSQETQYFGPGTRLLVL.

This rearrangement joins TRBV19 to TRBJ1-1; a weak D match, TRBD1 (6 bases). The CDR3 has 15 amino acids. The germline gives CDR1 LNHDA, CDR2 SQIVND (reference sequence). V was cut by 4 bases and J by 0 bases, with 12 bases left in between. The CDR3 sequence: CASSSRQVMNTEAFF. The CDR3, as DNA: TGTGCCAGTAGTAGCAGACAGGTCATGAACACTGAAGCTTTCTTT. The full variable domain, completed using reference TRBV19 and TRBJ1-1, is DGGITQSPKYLFRKEGQNVTLSCEQNLNHDAMYWYRQDPGQGLRLIYYSQIVNDFQKGDIAEGYSVSREKKESFPLTVTSAQKNPTAFYLCASSSRQVMNTEAFFGQGTRLTVV.

This clone was counted a few times. One end of the junction does not line up with germline, which may come from a read error. The rearrangement links TRBV7-7 to TRBJ2-3; D is undetermined. The germline gives CDR1 SSHAT, CDR2 FNYEAQ (reference sequence). The CDR3 consists of 13 residues. CDR3 residues: CASSPISTDTQYF. Here the CDR3 DNA reads TGTGCTAGCAGCCCCATTAGCACAGATACGCAGTATTTT.

This clone was detected a few times. The chain employs TRBV6-1 and TRBJ2-1; TRBD2 might be the D (5 bases). The length of the CDR3 is 17 residues. Deletions cut 2 bases from V and 3 bases from J, with 17 bases between. The germline V gene has CDR1 MNHNS and CDR2 SASEGT. The CDR3 loop is CASSEKPGVALYNEQFF. Here the CDR3 DNA reads TGTGCCAGCAGTGAAAAACCCGGGGTAGCTCTCTACAATGAGCAGTTCTTC.

The sample holds a few counts of this clone. This chain uses TRBV7-9 with TRBJ1-1, with a possible D match to TRBD1 (5 bases). The germline V gene encodes CDR1 SEHNR and CDR2 FQNEAQ (reference sequence). V was shortened by 1 base and J by 2 bases, with 11 bases between the two germline ends. This CDR3 has 15 residues. The CDR3 protein is CASSLGAGLNTEAFF. The CDR3 DNA is TGTGCCAGCAGCTTAGGGGCAGGGCTAAACACTGAAGCTTTCTTT.

This clone occurred once. The J gene is TRBJ2-5, the V gene TRBV10-3; 8 nucleotides match TRBD2. The CDR3 contains 17 residues. The V segment lost 3 bases and the J segment 4 bases; nucleotides outside the gene matches: 13. Germline V CDR1 and CDR2: ENHRY, SYGVKD. The CDR3 sequence is CAISDEKNRGGLETQYF. CDR3 coding DNA: TGTGCCATCAGTGATGAAAAGAATCGGGGGGGCCTAGAGACCCAGTACTTC.

The chain carries TRBV7-3 and TRBJ2-5, with a weak D call TRBD1 (5 bases). The length of the CDR3 is 14 residues. CDR1 is SGHTA and CDR2 is FQGTGA in the germline V gene. Trimming cost V 6 bases and J 2 bases, with 13 bases left between them. The CDR3 DNA reads TGTGCCAGCAGTTTTATGACAGCTCAAGAGACCCAGTACTTC. Residues: CASSFMTAQETQYF.

This sequence joins TRBV28 and TRBJ2-5; D perhaps matches TRBD2 (7 bases). Germline lookup yields CDR1 MDHEN and CDR2 SYDVKM. The ends were cut back, 8 bases at V and 6 bases at J, with 22 bases in the middle. The CDR3 sequence is 15 residues long. CDR3 sequence: CASLPGGGGPKTQYF. DNA for the CDR3: TGTGCCAGCCTCCCGGGGGGCGGAGGGCCCAAGACCCAGTACTTC. Using reference TRBV28 and TRBJ2-5 for the parts outside the CDR3, the full variable domain is DVKVTQSSRYLVKRTGEKVFLECVQDMDHENMFWYRQDPGLGLRLIYFSYDVKMKEKGDIPEGYSVSREKKERFSLILESASTNQTSMYLCASLPGGGGPKTQYFGPGTRLLVL.

This sequence joins TRBV30 and TRBJ1-5; D is uncertain. V lost 1 base, J lost 7 bases, and 11 bases lay in between. In germline, CDR1 is GTSNPN, CDR2 SVGIG (reference sequence). The CDR3 has 13 residues. CDR3 residues: CAWSGTSGQPQHF. In DNA form, the CDR3 reads TGTGCCTGGAGTGGAACAAGCGGGCAGCCCCAGCATTTT.